The rows below give T cell receptor beta chains drawn from one sample of a study of T cells in Graves' hyperthyroidism and ophthalmopathy. TCRdb redid the calling of the multiplex PCR reads with MiXCR, one entry per CDR3 protein. The sample includes roughly 840,000 distinct CDR3 sequences, roughly 37% seen only once; the top ten take 7% to 10%. The sample comprised blood. These receptors all come from a man between 18 and 35 years old with Graves' hyperthyroidism. Both conserved end residues are part of each CDR3. The D gene is left open where the match is weak. Clone sizes are given selectively: once, few, many, or a class where the clone is expanded.

cdr3_length: 15; clone_size: -; d_call: TRBD1; j_call: TRBJ1-1; v_call: TRBV10-2; cdr3_nt: TGTGCCAGCTCTCCAGGGCCGGGGACAGTGACTGAAGCTTTCTTT; cdr3_aa: CASSPGPGTVTEAFF
cdr3_length: 15; clone_size: many; d_call: -; j_call: TRBJ1-1; v_call: TRBV2; cdr3_nt: TGTGCCAGCAGTGAAGGGGGCGCGGTGAACACTGAAGCTTTCTTT; cdr3_aa: CASSEGGAVNTEAFF
cdr3_length: 14; clone_size: many; d_call: TRBD1; j_call: TRBJ1-1; v_call: TRBV7-3; cdr3_nt: TGTGCCAGCAGTTCTAGACAGGGGGCCACTGAAGCTTTCTTT; cdr3_aa: CASSSRQGATEAFF
cdr3_length: 15; clone_size: few; d_call: TRBD2; j_call: TRBJ2-5; v_call: TRBV20-1; cdr3_nt: TGCAGTGCAAGGAGGACTAGCGGGAGATGGGAGACCCAGTACTTC; cdr3_aa: CSARRTSGRWETQYF
cdr3_length: 17; clone_size: few; d_call: TRBD2; j_call: TRBJ2-7; v_call: TRBV7-6; cdr3_nt: TGTGCCAGCAGCTTTGTCACTAGCGGGGGGAAAATAGACGAGCAGTACTTC; cdr3_aa: CASSFVTSGGKIDEQYF
cdr3_length: 13; clone_size: many; d_call: -; j_call: TRBJ2-7; v_call: TRBV14; cdr3_nt: TGTGCCAGCAGCCAAGGGCAGGGCTGGGAGCAGTACTTC; cdr3_aa: CASSQGQGWEQYF
cdr3_length: 14; clone_size: many; d_call: -; j_call: TRBJ1-4; v_call: TRBV12-3/TRBV12-4; cdr3_nt: TGTGCCAGCAGCCCTGGGACGCCAAATGAAAAACTGTTTTTT; cdr3_aa: CASSPGTPNEKLFF
cdr3_length: 11; clone_size: -; d_call: TRBD1; j_call: TRBJ1-1; v_call: TRBV25-1; cdr3_nt: TGTGCTAGACCAGGGGGATCTGAAGCTTTCTTT; cdr3_aa: CARPGGSEAFF
cdr3_length: 11; clone_size: -; d_call: -; j_call: TRBJ1-1; v_call: TRBV19; cdr3_nt: TGTGCGACTAGTCCGGGGGCTGAAGCTTTCTTT; cdr3_aa: CATSPGAEAFF
cdr3_length: 13; clone_size: many; d_call: -; j_call: TRBJ1-2; v_call: TRBV2; cdr3_nt: TGTGCCAGCAGTGAAGTGGGGCTCTATGGCTACACCTTC; cdr3_aa: CASSEVGLYGYTF
cdr3_length: 15; clone_size: few; d_call: -; j_call: TRBJ1-3; v_call: TRBV12-3/TRBV12-4; cdr3_nt: TGTGCCAGCAGTTTTTCGGGTTTTCCTGGAAACACCATATATTTT; cdr3_aa: CASSFSGFPGNTIYF
cdr3_length: 18; clone_size: -; d_call: TRBD1; j_call: TRBJ2-6; v_call: TRBV15; cdr3_nt: TGTGCCACCAGAACCCCCGGGACAGGGAGCTCTGGGGCCAACGTCCTGACTTTC; cdr3_aa: CATRTPGTGSSGANVLTF
cdr3_length: 14; clone_size: -; d_call: TRBD1; j_call: TRBJ1-5; v_call: TRBV15; cdr3_nt: TGTGCCACCAGGAGGGACAGGGTGGATCAGCCCCAGCATTTT; cdr3_aa: CATRRDRVDQPQHF
cdr3_length: 13; clone_size: -; d_call: -; j_call: TRBJ2-7; v_call: TRBV10-3; cdr3_nt: TGTGCCAGCAGACTACAGGGCTACGGCGAGCGGTACTTC; cdr3_aa: CASRLQGYGERYF
cdr3_length: 12; clone_size: many; d_call: -; j_call: TRBJ2-7; v_call: TRBV2; cdr3_nt: TGTGCCAGCGCGGGGAACTCCTACGAGCAGTACTTC; cdr3_aa: CASAGNSYEQYF
cdr3_length: 13; clone_size: many; d_call: -; j_call: TRBJ1-3; v_call: TRBV29-1; cdr3_nt: TGCAGCGTCGGGCCGAGCTCTGGAAACACCATATATTTT; cdr3_aa: CSVGPSSGNTIYF
cdr3_length: 13; clone_size: many; d_call: -; j_call: TRBJ2-2; v_call: TRBV29-1; cdr3_nt: TGCAGCGTTTGGACAGAAAACACCGGGGAGCTGTTTTTT; cdr3_aa: CSVWTENTGELFF
cdr3_length: 13; clone_size: -; d_call: -; j_call: TRBJ2-7; v_call: TRBV19; cdr3_nt: TGTGCCAGTAGTGACCCCGCGGAGGACGAGCAGTACTTC; cdr3_aa: CASSDPAEDEQYF
cdr3_length: 14; clone_size: many; d_call: TRBD2; j_call: TRBJ2-7; v_call: TRBV9; cdr3_nt: TGTGCCAGCAGCGTGTCTAGCGGGGTGGGCGAGCAGTACTTC; cdr3_aa: CASSVSSGVGEQYF
cdr3_length: 13; clone_size: -; d_call: -; j_call: TRBJ2-5; v_call: TRBV7-8; cdr3_nt: TGTGCCAGCAGCCCCAAGGAAGAAGAGACCCAGTACTTC; cdr3_aa: CASSPKEEETQYF
cdr3_length: 14; clone_size: many; d_call: -; j_call: TRBJ2-5; v_call: TRBV20-1; cdr3_nt: TGCAGTGCTAGACGGGTCGGTCAGGGAGAGACCCAGTACTTC; cdr3_aa: CSARRVGQGETQYF
cdr3_length: 13; clone_size: many; d_call: -; j_call: TRBJ2-5; v_call: TRBV24-1; cdr3_nt: TGTGCCACCAGCGCCGTCTTGTCAGAGACCCAGTACTTC; cdr3_aa: CATSAVLSETQYF
cdr3_length: 11; clone_size: -; d_call: -; j_call: TRBJ1-4; v_call: TRBV9; cdr3_nt: TGTGCCAGCAGCCAGTGGGAAAAACTGTTTTTT; cdr3_aa: CASSQWEKLFF
cdr3_length: 15; clone_size: few; d_call: -; j_call: TRBJ1-2; v_call: TRBV14; cdr3_nt: TGTGCCAGCAGCCAAGAGGGGGCCCGACGTAATGGCTACACCTTC; cdr3_aa: CASSQEGARRNGYTF
cdr3_length: 15; clone_size: many; d_call: -; j_call: TRBJ2-5; v_call: TRBV11-1; cdr3_nt: TGTGCCAGCAGCTTACTAAACCTTGTGTCGGAGACCCAGTACTTC; cdr3_aa: CASSLLNLVSETQYF
cdr3_length: 17; clone_size: few; d_call: -; j_call: TRBJ1-1; v_call: TRBV19; cdr3_nt: TGTGCCAGTACTAGGGGCCTCCTCAGGGATGGGGGCACTGAAGCTTTCTTT; cdr3_aa: CASTRGLLRDGGTEAFF
cdr3_length: 13; clone_size: many; d_call: -; j_call: TRBJ1-5; v_call: TRBV20-1; cdr3_nt: TGCAGTGCTAGACTCGTACCCAATCAGCCCCAGCATTTT; cdr3_aa: CSARLVPNQPQHF
cdr3_length: 13; clone_size: few; d_call: -; j_call: TRBJ2-6; v_call: TRBV4-3; cdr3_nt: TGCGCCAGCAGCCAAGGGGTAGCCAACGTCCTGACTTTC; cdr3_aa: CASSQGVANVLTF
cdr3_length: 14; clone_size: many; d_call: -; j_call: TRBJ1-2; v_call: TRBV7-3; cdr3_nt: TGTGCCAGCAGCTTAGACGGGGGCAGGAATGGCTACACCTTC; cdr3_aa: CASSLDGGRNGYTF
cdr3_length: 15; clone_size: few; d_call: -; j_call: TRBJ1-3; v_call: TRBV5-4; cdr3_nt: TGTGCCAGCAGCTTGGGGCAGGGCCCTGGAAACACCATATATTTT; cdr3_aa: CASSLGQGPGNTIYF
cdr3_length: 16; clone_size: once; d_call: TRBD2; j_call: TRBJ2-2; v_call: TRBV10-3; cdr3_nt: TGTGCCAGCAGCGCAGAGGCTAGCGGTTTCACCGGGGAGCTGTTTTTT; cdr3_aa: CASSAEASGFTGELFF
cdr3_length: 14; clone_size: -; d_call: -; j_call: TRBJ1-5; v_call: TRBV5-1; cdr3_nt: TGCGCCAGCTATTCCCAGGGGAGTAATCAGCCCCAGCATTTT; cdr3_aa: CASYSQGSNQPQHF
cdr3_length: 14; clone_size: many; d_call: -; j_call: TRBJ2-2; v_call: TRBV7-6; cdr3_nt: TGTGCCAGCAGCTTAGGCAGGGCCACCGGGGAGCTGTTTTTT; cdr3_aa: CASSLGRATGELFF
cdr3_length: 14; clone_size: -; d_call: -; j_call: TRBJ2-7; v_call: TRBV4-3; cdr3_nt: TGCGCCAGCAGCCAGCTTCAGGCCGACGACGAGCAGTACTTC; cdr3_aa: CASSQLQADDEQYF
cdr3_length: 16; clone_size: -; d_call: -; j_call: TRBJ2-2; v_call: TRBV29-1; cdr3_nt: TGCAGCGTTTTCTGGGACGGAGCTTCGAACACCGGGGAGCTGTTTTTT; cdr3_aa: CSVFWDGASNTGELFF
cdr3_length: 15; clone_size: few; d_call: -; j_call: TRBJ1-5; v_call: TRBV6-4; cdr3_nt: TGTGCCAGCAGTACGGGACTTTATAGCAATCAGCCCCAGCATTTT; cdr3_aa: CASSTGLYSNQPQHF
cdr3_length: 16; clone_size: few; d_call: -; j_call: TRBJ2-2; v_call: TRBV5-1; cdr3_nt: TGCGCCAGCAGCTTGGCAAACTACTTGAACACCGGGGAGCTGTTTTTT; cdr3_aa: CASSLANYLNTGELFF
cdr3_length: 15; clone_size: -; d_call: -; j_call: TRBJ2-7; v_call: TRBV7-9; cdr3_nt: TGTGCCAGCAGCGTCGGCCCCAGCGGTCAAAGGGAGCAGTACTTC; cdr3_aa: CASSVGPSGQREQYF
cdr3_length: 15; clone_size: few; d_call: -; j_call: TRBJ2-3; v_call: TRBV7-2; cdr3_nt: TGTGCCAGCAGCTCCCTGCCCCTCTCGACAGATACGCAGTATTTT; cdr3_aa: CASSSLPLSTDTQYF
cdr3_length: 16; clone_size: -; d_call: -; j_call: TRBJ2-6; v_call: TRBV7-9; cdr3_nt: TGTGCCAGCAGCCAAGAGCAGGGGAATGGGGCCAACGTCCTGACTTTC; cdr3_aa: CASSQEQGNGANVLTF
cdr3_length: 13; clone_size: few; d_call: -; j_call: TRBJ2-7; v_call: TRBV29-1; cdr3_nt: TGCAGCGTTTTCGGAGGCAATTCCTACGAGCAGTACTTC; cdr3_aa: CSVFGGNSYEQYF
cdr3_length: 14; clone_size: -; d_call: -; j_call: TRBJ1-1; v_call: TRBV5-1; cdr3_nt: TGCGCCAGCAGCTGGGGACCGGGAAACACTGAAGCTTTCTTT; cdr3_aa: CASSWGPGNTEAFF
cdr3_length: 14; clone_size: -; d_call: TRBD1; j_call: TRBJ2-5; v_call: TRBV29-1; cdr3_nt: TGCAGCGTTCGTCGGGACAGGGGGCGAGAGACCCAGTACTTC; cdr3_aa: CSVRRDRGRETQYF
cdr3_length: 13; clone_size: many; d_call: -; j_call: TRBJ1-2; v_call: TRBV2; cdr3_nt: TGTGCCAGCAGTGATTCTGGCCGGTATGGCTACACCTTC; cdr3_aa: CASSDSGRYGYTF
cdr3_length: 13; clone_size: many; d_call: -; j_call: TRBJ2-7; v_call: TRBV29-1; cdr3_nt: TGCAGCGGAAGCCAGGGCGCTTACTACGAGCAGTACTTC; cdr3_aa: CSGSQGAYYEQYF
cdr3_length: 14; clone_size: -; d_call: -; j_call: TRBJ1-2; v_call: TRBV11-2; cdr3_nt: TGTGCCAGCAGCTTAGAGCGGGGCGGCTATGGCTACACCTTC; cdr3_aa: CASSLERGGYGYTF
cdr3_length: 14; clone_size: -; d_call: TRBD2; j_call: TRBJ2-7; v_call: TRBV7-2; cdr3_nt: TGTGCCAGCAGCTCGGGACTAGCTGCCGCGCACAAGTACTTC; cdr3_aa: CASSSGLAAAHKYF
cdr3_length: 15; clone_size: -; d_call: -; j_call: TRBJ2-7; v_call: TRBV10-3; cdr3_nt: TGTGCCATCAGTGGAAATAGCTCACACCTCTACGAGCAGTACTTC; cdr3_aa: CAISGNSSHLYEQYF